The text below deals with one TCR beta chain. Authors' methods: The authors estimated nucleated cell counts from reference gene primer amplification. The method was immunoSEQ multiplex PCR; TCRdb's version includes in-frame clones alone and lacks a portion of them. V, J and clone size are those of that table, while D and trimming were read from the DNA. The sample carries fewer than 150,000 clones, around four fifths recorded once. The germline V gene has CDR1 SNHLY and CDR2 FYNNEI. V gave up 8 bases and J gave up 10 bases; unmatched junction bases: 7. The length of the CDR3 is 13 residues. The data originate from a study of blood T cell repertoires in COVID-19. In the study overall: Sites in the United States, Italy and Spain provided acute and convalescent COVID-19 samples. T cells, B-cell-depleted T cells, or PBMCs supplied cDNA or gDNA.

This TCR came from a man older than 75 with acute or convalescent COVID-19. The sequenced sample was peripheral blood. The V call is TRBV2, the J call TRBJ1-6, with TRBD1 matching 8 bases. The CDR3 loop is CASSTGVSSPLHF. The DNA of the CDR3 is TGTGCCAGCTCGACAGGGGTGAGCTCACCCCTCCACTTT.